Shown below are 8 T cell receptor beta chains from a single sample sequenced in a study of cytomegalovirus exposure and HLA in healthy donors. Primers included in the PCR were 60 Vbeta and 13 Jbeta primers. Method: immunoSEQ multiplex PCR; TCRdb's copy keeps in-frame clones and lacks some. The table has more than 100,000 clones, more than 75% seen once. Source material: PBMCs. The receptors were gathered from a woman in her twenties or thirties in good health and CMV-seronegative.

The chain has TRBV5-6 and TRBJ1-2, with D possibly being TRBD1 (6 bases). Germline lookup yields CDR1 SGHDT and CDR2 YYEEEE. Trimming took off 1 base at V and 8 bases at J, with 18 bases between the two ends. CDR3 length equals 15 residues. The CDR3 protein is CASSLKAGVRWGYTF. DNA of the CDR3: TGTGCCAGCAGCTTGAAGGCAGGGGTTCGGTGGGGCTACACCTTC.

The chain recombines TRBV7-6 with TRBJ2-6, with TRBD1 matching 7 bases. Germline V lookup: CDR1 SGHVS, CDR2 FNYEAQ. This CDR3 is built from 16 residues. V trimming: 6 bases; J trimming: 2 bases; junction bases outside the gene matches: 7. CDR3 DNA sequence: TGTGCCAGCAGTCCAGGGCAGGGGGCTGGGGCCAACGTCCTGACTTTC. Translating gives CASSPGQGAGANVLTF. Based on the CDR3 plus reference TRBV7-6 and TRBJ2-6, the full variable domain is GAGVSQSPRYKVTKRGQDVALRCDPISGHVSLYWYRQALGQGPEFLTYFNYEAQQDKSGLPNDRFSAERPEGSISTLTIQRTEQRDSAMYRCASSPGQGAGANVLTFGAGSRLTVL.

The chain carries TRBV9 and TRBJ2-1; 10 bases line up with TRBD2. The V and J ends lost 0 bases and 5 bases, in that order; junction bases with no gene match: 2. Germline CDR1 reads SGDLS; CDR2 reads YYNGEE. This CDR3 contains 15 residues. The CDR3 loop reads CASSVGTSGDNEQFF. The CDR3 DNA reads TGTGCCAGCAGCGTAGGGACTAGCGGAGACAATGAGCAGTTCTTC.

The rearrangement links TRBV19 to TRBJ2-1, with 15 bases aligning to TRBD2. With 6 bases clipped from V and 9 bases from J, the junction kept 12 bases outside the gene matches. The CDR3 length is 17 residues. Looked up from germline, CDR1 is LNHDA and CDR2 is SQIVND (reference sequence). The CDR3 sequence: CASSLTGLAGGASEQFF. CDR3 in DNA: TGTGCCAGTAGCCTCACGGGACTAGCGGGAGGTGCGAGTGAGCAGTTCTTC.

The CDR3 nucleotides are TGCAGCGCTGGAACTAGCGGGAGGGATTCTGCCTACGAGCAGTACTTC. Amino acids: CSAGTSGRDSAYEQYF. V and J are TRBV29-1 and TRBJ2-7; TRBD2 matches 13 bases. Germline V lookup: CDR1 SQVTM, CDR2 ANQGSEA. V lost 7 bases to trimming and J lost 2 bases; unmatched junction nucleotides: 11. This CDR3 is 16 amino acids long.

The chain carries TRBV7-9 and TRBJ2-5; D may be TRBD2 (6 bases). Trimming removed 4 bases at V and 5 bases at J, with 20 bases between. Germline CDR1 and CDR2: SEHNR and FQNEAQ (reference sequence). This CDR3 is 16 amino acids long. Here the CDR3 reads CASSSNPGLGEETQYF. CDR3 in DNA: TGTGCCAGCAGCTCCAATCCGGGACTGGGGGAGGAGACCCAGTACTTC.

The J gene is TRBJ1-2, the V gene TRBV7-8, with 8 bases lining up with TRBD1. V lost 0 bases to trimming and J lost 9 bases; unmatched junction nucleotides: 6. Germline V gives CDR1 SGHVS, CDR2 FQNEAQ. The CDR3 loop spans 14 amino acids. CDR3 sequence reads: CASSLARGRGSYTF. In DNA, the CDR3 is TGTGCCAGCAGCTTAGCCAGGGGGCGCGGTAGCTACACCTTC.

The gene calls are TRBV5-1 and TRBJ1-4; 7 bases match TRBD1. This CDR3 is built from 15 residues. The germline CDR1 and CDR2 sequences are SGHRS and YFSETQ. V shed 5 bases and J 0 bases; nucleotides not matched to a gene: 4. As DNA, the CDR3 is TGCGCCAGCAGACCTACAGGGGCAACTAATGAAAAACTGTTTTTT. It encodes CASRPTGATNEKLFF. The full variable domain, in which reference TRBV5-1 and TRBJ1-4 provide the parts outside the CDR3, is KAGVTQTPRYLIKTRGQQVTLSCSPISGHRSVSWYQQTPGQGLQFLFEYFSETQRNKGNFPGRFSGRQFSNSRSEMNVSTLELGDSALYLCASRPTGATNEKLFFGSGTQLSVL.